This T cell receptor beta chain was sequenced during a study of regulatory dendritic cells for organ transplantation. Measured with immunoSEQ multiplex PCR; TCRdb has only the in-frame clones, and not every one. The data show tens of thousands of clones, around 82% seen once. The specimen sequenced was naive CD8+ T cells from blood. Subset defined: CD45RA+ naive T cells. This sequence was found in a human donor in good health.

CDR3 in DNA: TGTGCCAGCAGCCCCACTTCAGATACGCAGTATTTT. It yields the protein CASSPTSDTQYF. This sequence joins TRBV11-2 and TRBJ2-3; no clear D. The V end was cut by 5 bases, the J end by 4 bases, with 7 bases between. CDR1 is SGHAT, CDR2 FQNNGV, per germline. The CDR3 is made up of 12 amino acids. Combining the CDR3 with reference TRBV11-2 and TRBJ2-3 gives the whole variable domain EAGVAQSPRYKIIEKRQSVAFWCNPISGHATLYWYQQILGQGPKLLIQFQNNGVVDDSQLPKDRFSAERLKGVDSTLKIQPAKLEDSAVYLCASSPTSDTQYFGPGTRLTVL.